One and the same sample provided the 9 T cell receptor beta chains below, sequenced in a study of shared T cell receptors in the human thymus. Here immunoSEQ multiplex PCR was the method, and the copy in TCRdb shows in-frame clones only, minus some. Found here are 500,000 to 750,000 clones, 85% to 90% of them singletons; the top ten hold approximately 0.011%. Separately, the same data were catalogued under a study of human thymus T cells.

The sequenced sample consisted of thymocytes. The receptors shown here come from a boy in the first two years of life with a congenital heart defect.

The rearrangement links TRBV5-1 to TRBJ2-6; D gene uncertain. This CDR3 has 17 amino acids. With 5 bases removed from V and 1 base from J, the gap between germline ends came to 16 bases. CDR1 and CDR2 (germline): SGHRS, YFSETQ. CDR3 amino acids: CASSLILRPSGANVLTF. In DNA, the CDR3 is TGCGCCAGCAGTTTGATACTACGGCCGTCTGGGGCCAACGTCCTGACTTTC.

The chain couples TRBV6-5 to TRBJ2-1, with D maybe TRBD2 (6 bases). Germline V gene lookup returns CDR1 MNHEY and CDR2 SVGAGI. The CDR3 sequence is 14 residues long. The V gene lost 6 bases and the J gene lost 4 bases, with 13 bases spanning the gap. CDR3 protein: CASRVGRIYNEQFF. CDR3 nucleotides: TGTGCCAGCAGGGTAGGGAGGATTTACAATGAGCAGTTCTTC.

The chain links TRBV6-1 to TRBJ2-3; 13 bases are a match to TRBD2. Looked up from germline, CDR1 is MNHNS and CDR2 is SASEGT. The V segment lost 4 bases and the J segment 2 bases; nucleotides outside the gene matches: 6. This CDR3 region has 17 residues. CDR3 nucleotide sequence: TGTGCCAGCAGTGCGGGACTAGCGGGACTTTCCACAGATACGCAGTATTTT. Its translation: CASSAGLAGLSTDTQYF.

The rearrangement uses TRBV5-1 and TRBJ1-2; the match to TRBD1 covers 9 bases. After removal of 3 bases from V and 5 bases from J, the junction contained 2 bases not matched to a gene. Germline V CDR1 and CDR2: SGHRS, YFSETQ. The CDR3 is 13 amino acids. CDR3 region: CASSSGQGYGYTF. The DNA of the CDR3 is TGCGCCAGCAGCTCGGGACAGGGTTATGGCTACACCTTC.

The chain combines TRBV30 with TRBJ2-7; D is ambiguous. The germline CDR1 and CDR2 sequences are GTSNPN and SVGIG (reference sequence). V was clipped by 0 bases and J by 6 bases, with 15 bases between them. The CDR3 is 14 residues long. The DNA for the CDR3 is TGTGCCTGGAGTGTTACTCCCTCCCTCCGCGAGCAGTACTTC. The encoded protein is CAWSVTPSLREQYF.

This clone has a single count. V and J are TRBV4-3 and TRBJ2-7; TRBD2 matches 8 bases. Germline-derived CDR1 and CDR2 are LGHNA and YSLEER. The V segment lost 0 bases and the J segment 2 bases; nucleotides outside the gene matches: 15. CDR3 length: 19 amino acids. DNA of the CDR3: TGCGCCAGCAGCCAAGATAGGAACGATAGCGGGAACCCCACCTACGAGCAGTACTTC. It codes for CASSQDRNDSGNPTYEQYF.

J is TRBJ2-3 and V is TRBV11-3; D is perhaps TRBD1 (5 bases). V gave up 4 bases and J gave up 0 bases, with 11 bases separating them. The CDR3 is 15 amino acids. Germline values: CDR1 SGHNT, CDR2 YENEEA. The CDR3 DNA sequence: TGTGCCAGCAGCTCGAAGCCAGGGAGCACAGATACGCAGTATTTT. Protein: CASSSKPGSTDTQYF.

The gene calls are TRBV21-1 and TRBJ2-7; the table's D call, TRBD2, was not checked against the DNA. TRBV21-1 is marked as a pseudogene. This CDR3 comprises 15 residues. The CDR3 DNA sequence: TGTGCCAGCAGCAAATCGGGGGGCAGGGCCTACGAGCAGTACTTC. It codes for CASSKSGGRAYEQYF.

This sequence joins TRBV5-5 and TRBJ2-7, with 14 bases identical to TRBD2. V shed 4 bases and J 2 bases; nucleotides not matched to a gene: 11. There are 18 residues in the CDR3. In germline, CDR1 is SGHKS, CDR2 YYEKEE (reference sequence). Here the CDR3 reads CASSLMGTSGRGPYEQYF. The CDR3, as DNA: TGTGCCAGCAGCCTGATGGGGACTAGCGGGAGAGGGCCCTACGAGCAGTACTTC.